This TCR beta chain derives from a study of shared clonotypes between healthy human individuals. The CDR3 totals 17 residues. CDR1 and CDR2 (germline): SGHVS, FNYEAQ. Trimming removed 1 base from V and 3 bases from J, with 18 bases in between. CD8 cells regarded as naive lacked CD45RO, were positively chosen for CCR7, and omitted terminally differentiated effector memory CD45RA+ cells. Several immunoSEQ plates held equal portions of the genomic DNA taken from each subset. Sorted-subset replicate PCR reactions contained roughly 200 ng DNA, corresponding to about 30,000 T cell genomes. Sequencing was performed with immunoSEQ multiplex PCR; in TCRdb, only in-frame clones are kept and a portion is missing. The sample includes about 2.1 million clones, just over 90% of them seen just once.

The clonotype comes from a man between 18 and 35 years old in good health. Some clones in this sample may be carry-over from other donors' samples. The sample taken for sequencing was naive CD8+ T cells from PBMCs. J is TRBJ2-5 and V is TRBV7-6; possible D gene TRBD2, 6 bases. The DNA for the CDR3 is TGTGCCAGCAGCTTAGTCCGCGGCGGGACGGTTAAAGAGACCCAGTACTTC. As protein: CASSLVRGGTVKETQYF. Using reference TRBV7-6 and TRBJ2-5 for the parts outside the CDR3, the full variable domain is GAGVSQSPRYKVTKRGQDVALRCDPISGHVSLYWYRQALGQGPEFLTYFNYEAQQDKSGLPNDRFSAERPEGSISTLTIQRTEQRDSAMYRCASSLVRGGTVKETQYFGPGTRLLVL.